One sample yielded the 29 T cell receptor beta chains listed below, sequenced in a study of T-cell reconstitution after alpha-beta-depleted transplantation in children. Unique molecular identifiers were used to barcode this TCRbeta library. TCRdb analysed the PCR reads with MiXCR anew, one entry per CDR3 protein. The sample shows hundreds of thousands of distinct CDR3 sequences, approximately 32% of them seen only once. The material sequenced was PBMCs from the stem cell graft donor, taken from the stem cell graft. Every receptor here comes from a human donor who donated a stem cell graft to a child with aplastic anemia.

This clonotype occurred a few times. V and J are TRBV12-3 or TRBV12-4 and TRBJ2-3, with 16 positions matching TRBD2. Trimming cost V 5 bases and J 4 bases; bases outside gene matches: 9. CDR3 length: 18 amino acids. The CDR3 DNA is TGTGCCAGCAGTACCGGGACTAGCGGGAGGGCCGGGGCAGATACGCAGTATTTT. Translating gives CASSTGTSGRAGADTQYF.

In its sample, this clonotype was seen a few times. The V gene is TRBV4-3, the J gene TRBJ1-3; the D gene is possibly TRBD1 (5 bases). CDR1 and CDR2 (germline): LGHNA, YSLEER. The CDR3 contains 15 residues. V lost 4 bases to trimming and J lost 4 bases, with 14 bases between them. The CDR3 sequence is CASSPTVARGNTIYF. CDR3 DNA sequence: TGCGCCAGCAGCCCGACAGTTGCACGCGGAAACACCATATATTTT.

The chain joins TRBV20-1 to TRBJ2-3; TRBD2 agrees at 9 bases. Germline trimming cut 1 base from V and 0 bases from J; bases unmatched to any gene: 5. Germline CDR1 and CDR2: DFQATT and SNEGSKA (reference sequence). The CDR3 spans 16 residues. In nucleotides, the CDR3 is TGCAGTGCTAGAGTCCTAGCGGGAACTAGCACAGATACGCAGTATTTT. It is translated as CSARVLAGTSTDTQYF.

The chain uses TRBV20-1 and TRBJ2-2; 8 nucleotides line up with TRBD1. V lost 6 bases, J lost 8 bases, and 8 bases stayed unmatched. This CDR3 is 13 amino acids long. Germline CDR1 is DFQATT and CDR2 is SNEGSKA (reference sequence). The CDR3 region is CSARTGNGGELFF. The CDR3, as DNA: TGCAGTGCCAGGACAGGGAACGGGGGGGAGCTGTTTTTT.

The chain is built from TRBV6-2 or TRBV6-3 and TRBJ2-6; no firm D call. Trimming left V 7 bases short and J 0 bases short, with 16 bases between. Germline lookup yields CDR1 MNHEY and CDR2 SVGEGT. CDR3 length equals 17 residues. The CDR3 DNA follows: TGTGCCAGCACCTCCGGCCAGTCCATCTCTGGGGCCAACGTCCTGACTTTC. Its translation is CASTSGQSISGANVLTF.

This chain links TRBV5-4 with TRBJ2-3, with D tentatively TRBD1 or TRBD2 (5 bases each). There are 15 residues in the CDR3. V lost 3 bases, J lost 0 bases, and 11 bases lay in between. In germline, CDR1 is SGHNT, CDR2 YYREEE (reference sequence). CDR3 sequence (DNA): TGTGCCAGCAGCTGGGGTGGGGGAAGCACAGATACGCAGTATTTT. Its translation is CASSWGGGSTDTQYF.

V is TRBV20-1 and J is TRBJ1-5, with 7 bases aligning to TRBD1. The V segment lost 0 bases and the J segment 0 bases; nucleotides outside the gene matches: 5. CDR1 is DFQATT, CDR2 SNEGSKA, per germline (reference sequence). The CDR3 covers 16 residues. This CDR3 reads CSARDQGGNSNQPQHF. CDR3 coding DNA: TGCAGTGCTAGAGATCAGGGGGGGAATAGCAATCAGCCCCAGCATTTT.

V is TRBV29-1 and J is TRBJ2-2; 12 nucleotides line up with TRBD1. Trimming took 5 bases from V and 5 from J; bases not matched to a gene: 3. This CDR3 spans 14 amino acids. Germline CDR1 reads SQVTM; CDR2 reads ANQGSEA. CDR3 DNA: TGCAGCGTTAAGGGACAGGGGGCGACCGGGGAGCTGTTTTTT. Residues: CSVKGQGATGELFF.

This clonotype came up a few times. The V and J genes are TRBV6-5 and TRBJ2-3; D not resolved. The CDR3 loop spans 12 amino acids. CDR1 MNHEY and CDR2 SVGAGI come from the germline V gene. V was pared by 8 bases and J by 2 bases, with 8 bases between. In DNA form, the CDR3 reads TGTGCCAGCCGCGCGGCCACAGATACGCAGTATTTT. It translates to CASRAATDTQYF.

This clonotype came up many times. V is TRBV7-2 and J is TRBJ2-2; no clear D. Germline CDR1 is SGHTA and CDR2 is FQGNSA. Trimming stripped 5 bases from V and 8 bases from J, with 9 bases between. The CDR3 runs 12 residues. The CDR3 nucleotides read TGTGCCAGCAGCGGATTGCGGGGGGAGCTGTTTTTT. Its translation is CASSGLRGELFF.

The rearrangement links TRBV7-9 to TRBJ2-7; 7 nucleotides match TRBD2. After removal of 5 bases from V and 7 bases from J, the junction contained 5 bases not matched to a gene. Per the germline V gene, CDR1 is SEHNR and CDR2 is FQNEAQ (reference sequence). This CDR3 spans 12 amino acids. The CDR3 sequence is CASSAGVGEQYV. DNA for the CDR3: TGTGCCAGCAGCGCGGGGGTAGGGGAGCAGTACGTC.

This clonotype was recorded a few times. The chain is built from TRBV24-1 and TRBJ1-5; D not certain. V dropped 3 bases and J dropped 1 base, with 6 bases sitting between them. The CDR3 extends over 14 amino acids. Germline values: CDR1 KGHDR, CDR2 SFDVKD. The CDR3 DNA follows: TGTGCCACCAGTGATACGGTAAGCAATCAGCCCCAGCATTTT. Amino acid sequence: CATSDTVSNQPQHF.

This chain joins TRBV9 and TRBJ2-1; 7 bases line up with TRBD2. This CDR3 has 17 amino acids. V was pared by 0 bases and J by 4 bases, with 10 bases of the junction left unmatched. CDR1 is SGDLS, CDR2 YYNGEE, per germline. The CDR3 loop reads CASSVAVASGEYNEQFF. DNA for the CDR3: TGTGCCAGCAGCGTAGCCGTGGCTAGCGGAGAGTACAATGAGCAGTTCTTC.

The chain uses TRBV24-1 and TRBJ2-3, with 7 positions matching TRBD2. Trimming at V came to 7 bases and at J to 0 bases, leaving 3 bases not matched to a gene. Germline values: CDR1 KGHDR, CDR2 SFDVKD. The CDR3 has 14 amino acids. CDR3 DNA sequence: TGTGCCACCAGACTTAGCGGGAGCACAGATACGCAGTATTTT. This encodes CATRLSGSTDTQYF.

Remarks on this clonotype: An end of the junction differs from the germline gene, which may be a read error. The CDR3 here is CSVDHTGNEQSF. CDR3 coding DNA: TGCAGCGTTGACCACACAGGGAATGAGCAGTCCTTC. The V call is TRBV29-1, the J call TRBJ2-1, with D perhaps matching TRBD1 (6 bases). The CDR3 is 12 amino acids. In germline, CDR1 is SQVTM, CDR2 ANQGSEA.

This clonotype was detected only a few times. The chain carries TRBV30 and TRBJ2-3, with D possibly TRBD1 on 5 matching bases. Trimming left V 2 bases short and J 3 bases short, with 12 bases between. Germline CDR1 and CDR2: GTSNPN and SVGIG (reference sequence). The CDR3 contains 14 residues. CDR3 loop: CAWSRDRGTDTQYF. CDR3 DNA sequence: TGTGCCTGGAGTAGGGATAGGGGTACAGATACGCAGTATTTT.

The chain has TRBV27 and TRBJ2-7; no definite D call. Germline lookup yields CDR1 MNHEY and CDR2 SMNVEV (reference sequence). CDR3 length: 14 amino acids. The V end lost 5 bases, the J end lost 5 bases, and 16 bases lay between the germline ends. This chain's CDR3 is CASSPLGSSDEQYF. The CDR3 bases are TGTGCCAGCAGTCCCTTAGGGTCGAGCGACGAGCAGTACTTC.

There are a few counts of this clonotype. The chain couples TRBV12-3 or TRBV12-4 to TRBJ2-1; 9 bases agree with TRBD2. The CDR3 extends over 17 amino acids. V shed 0 bases, J shed 8 bases, and the junction held 11 bases outside the gene matches. CDR3 in DNA: TGTGCCAGCAGTTTAGCGCGGGCGGGAGGGCCAAACGATGAGCAGTTCTTC. Its translation is CASSLARAGGPNDEQFF.

This clonotype has a count of ten or more. The chain is built from TRBV5-1 and TRBJ2-2; D is possibly TRBD2 (5 bases). CDR1 is SGHRS, CDR2 YFSETQ, per germline. The CDR3 loop spans 17 amino acids. V was pared by 3 bases and J by 0 bases, with 15 bases between. The CDR3 DNA reads as TGCGCCAGCAGCTCTGTTGTCGCAGCGGCGAACACCGGGGAGCTGTTTTTT. This sequence encodes CASSSVVAAANTGELFF.

The V call is TRBV14, the J call TRBJ2-1; D perhaps matches TRBD2 (6 bases). Trimming removed 4 bases from V and 3 bases from J, with 10 bases in between. The CDR3 totals 14 residues. Germline CDR1 reads SGHDN; CDR2 reads FVKESK. The CDR3 bases are TGTGCCAGCAGCCGGAGTAGCGGCTACAATGAGCAGTTCTTC. Encoded protein: CASSRSSGYNEQFF.

The genes are TRBV10-3 and TRBJ2-7; D tentatively fits TRBD1 or TRBD2 (5 bases each). Trimming left V 0 bases short and J 2 bases short, with 11 bases between. Germline assignment: CDR1 ENHRY and CDR2 SYGVKD. This CDR3 spans 15 amino acids. CDR3 sequence reads: CAISESERGPYEQYF. CDR3 DNA: TGTGCCATCAGTGAGTCAGAGAGGGGCCCCTACGAGCAGTACTTC.

This clonotype has more than one count but fewer than ten. The J gene is TRBJ1-2, the V gene TRBV29-1; D gene unclear. The length of the CDR3 is 11 residues. In germline, CDR1 is SQVTM, CDR2 ANQGSEA. Trimming removed 3 bases from V and 1 base from J, with 3 bases in between. The CDR3 loop is CSVDSNYGYTF. In DNA, the CDR3 is TGCAGCGTTGACAGTAACTATGGCTACACCTTC.

The CDR3 here is CATSRGRVQETQYF. In nucleotides, the CDR3 is TGTGCCACCAGCAGAGGACGGGTGCAAGAGACCCAGTACTTC. The V gene is TRBV15, the J gene TRBJ2-5; the D is unclear. Germline V gene lookup returns CDR1 LNHNV and CDR2 YYDKDF (reference sequence). This CDR3 has 14 amino acids. Trimming shortened V by 1 base and J by 2 bases, and 8 bases separated the two germline ends.

This clonotype has just a few counts. This rearrangement joins TRBV7-8 to TRBJ2-1, with D possibly being TRBD1 (5 bases). The CDR3 runs 13 residues. CDR1 is SGHVS, CDR2 FQNEAQ, per germline. With 5 bases removed from V and 4 bases from J, the gap between germline ends came to 9 bases. The CDR3 DNA follows: TGTGCCAGCAGCCCCAGGACATACAATGAGCAGTTCTTC. Encoded protein: CASSPRTYNEQFF.

The chain uses TRBV30 and TRBJ2-1; D gene ambiguous. Germline V gene sequence: CDR1 GTSNPN, CDR2 SVGIG (reference sequence). There are 12 residues in the CDR3. Trimming cost V 1 base and J 4 bases, with 5 bases left between them. CDR3 protein: CAWSAQYNEQFF. CDR3 DNA: TGTGCCTGGAGTGCTCAGTACAATGAGCAGTTCTTC.

This clonotype has just a few counts. This chain uses TRBV18 with TRBJ2-7; D not resolved. Deletions cut 6 bases from V and 2 bases from J, with 11 bases between. This CDR3 is 13 amino acids long. The germline gives CDR1 KGHSH, CDR2 LQKENI. CDR3 nucleotide sequence: TGTGCCAGCTCTCCGACTGCAACCTACGAGCAGTACGTC. It codes for CASSPTATYEQYV.

This clonotype was detected only a few times. This chain links TRBV12-3 or TRBV12-4 with TRBJ2-1, with TRBD2 identical over 8 bases. This CDR3 is built from 17 residues. V lost 5 bases and J lost 1; bases outside the gene matches: 10. The CDR3 bases are TGTGCCAGCAGTGACCTGAGACTAGCGAGTTCCTACAATGAGCAGTTCTTC. This codes for CASSDLRLASSYNEQFF.

This chain joins TRBV5-8 and TRBJ2-5, with D perhaps matching TRBD1 (5 bases). V was trimmed by 0 bases and J by 1 base, leaving 7 bases between them. This CDR3 is 14 amino acids long. Germline V gene data show CDR1 as SGHTS and CDR2 as YDEGEE. DNA of the CDR3: TGTGCCAGCAGCTTGGGCAGGGTCCAAGAGACCCAGTACTTC. As protein: CASSLGRVQETQYF. The complete variable domain, with remaining parts taken from reference TRBV5-8 and TRBJ2-5, reads EAGVTQSPTHLIKTRGQQATLRCSPISGHTSVYWYQQALGLGLQFLLWYDEGEERNRGNFPPRFSGRQFPNYSSELNVNALELEDSALYLCASSLGRVQETQYFGPGTRLLVL.

V usage is TRBV7-9 and J usage is TRBJ2-2; TRBD2 matches at 14 bases. The trim removed 4 bases at V and 6 bases at J, leaving 4 bases unmatched. CDR1 SEHNR and CDR2 FQNEAQ come from the germline V gene (reference sequence). The CDR3 sequence is 16 residues long. This CDR3 is CASSSGLAGVPGELFF. The DNA for the CDR3 is TGTGCCAGCAGCTCGGGACTAGCGGGAGTCCCCGGGGAGCTGTTTTTT.